This TCR beta chain was sequenced in a study of T-cell reconstitution after alpha-beta-depleted transplantation in children. This clonotype came up a few times. The TCRbeta library incorporated unique molecular identifiers. MiXCR, run by TCRdb on the PCR reads, gives a single entry per CDR3 protein. In the table there are approximately 400,000 distinct CDR3 sequences, about a tenth of which are singletons. The V end was cut by 7 bases, the J end by 9 bases, with 16 bases between. The CDR3 contains 13 residues. The source of this sequence is a human donor who donated a stem cell graft to a child with acute myeloid leukemia. The rearrangement uses TRBV12-3 or TRBV12-4 and TRBJ2-1; D possibly corresponds to TRBD2 (5 bases). This sample comprised PBMCs from the stem cell graft donor, obtained from the stem cell graft. CDR3 in DNA: TGTGCCAGCAAAGTACCCTCTCGGGGTGAGCAGTTCTTC. This codes for CASKVPSRGEQFF.